The entry that follows covers one T cell receptor (beta chain) sequence. Its antigen is still unknown. Both TRBC1 and TRBC2 were covered by a beta constant-region primer of two equimolar oligonucleotides. Four rounds of PCR amplified the ligated cDNA using nested alpha and beta constant-region primers plus SP2. TCRdb re-called the UMI-ligation and nested PCR reads through MiXCR, storing one row per CDR3 protein. Among 98,000 or so distinct CDR3 sequences listed, around 15% were seen once. The entry originates in a study of naive and memory T cell subsets. Whole-study findings and limits: In CD4 and CD8 cells, diversity dropped from naive through EMRA. There was no ground truth to check naive and memory subset results. Over 85% of naive TCR sequences appeared only once, unlike memory subsets. A few larger clonotypes appeared in naive repertoires, especially CD8, possibly memory cells re-expressing CD45RA.

Cells stained for CD3, CD4, CD8, CD45RA, CD27 and viability were sorted into four CD45RA/CD27 subsets. Trimming removed 1 base from V and 7 bases from J, with 15 bases in between. The germline V gene has CDR1 SGHVS and CDR2 FNYEAQ. This CDR3 is built from 15 residues. The chain carries TRBV7-6 and TRBJ2-3; weak D call: TRBD2 (6 bases). This TCR derives from a human donor in good health. Material for sequencing was naive CD8+ T cells from blood. CDR3 sequence (DNA): TGTGCCAGCAGCTTAGGTTTCCTAGCGCAGAATACGCAGTATTTT. This gives the protein CASSLGFLAQNTQYF.